The clone carrying this T cell receptor beta chain was counted many times. Its target is unknown. The data derive from a study of early T cells in non-severe SARS-CoV-2 infection. Study-wide background: Sequencing targeted bulk RNA from unsorted whole blood, leaving chains unpaired. Study-wide findings and caveats: Matching with VDJdb favored anti-spike CD8 responses (missing private and CD4 specificities).

V was shortened by 1 base and J by 7 bases, with 14 bases between the two germline ends. CDR1 and CDR2 (germline): SGHAT, FQNNGV. The CDR3 consists of 14 residues. Individual cDNA molecules were tagged with unique molecular identifiers. TCRdb fed the 5' RACE reads into MiXCR, producing one record per CDR3 protein. The sample has 25,000 to 35,000 distinct CDR3 sequences; approximately 6% are singletons. Input material: whole blood. The TCR was taken from an adult who was a healthcare worker with PCR-confirmed SARS-CoV-2 infection or an uninfected control (not recorded which). This chain joins TRBV11-2 and TRBJ2-7; tentatively, D is TRBD2 (5 bases). This chain's CDR3 is CASSLALGPFEQYF. As DNA, the CDR3 is TGTGCCAGCAGCTTAGCACTAGGGCCCTTTGAGCAGTACTTC.